This TCR beta chain appears in the sequencing data of a study of T cell responses to AZD1222 COVID-19 vaccine. V was trimmed by 2 bases and J by 12 bases, leaving 14 bases between them. Germline V lookup: CDR1 KGHSH, CDR2 LQKENI. CDR3 length equals 13 residues. Remarks on this clone: What it binds is not known.

Findings and caveats of the study: Spike-wide coverage was observed for vaccine-associated CD4 TCRs, with dominant responses at 160-218 and 743-854.

Data came from immunoSEQ multiplex PCR; TCRdb stores just in-frame clones and leaves some out. The data show approximately 200,000 clones, 85% to 95% seen once. The clonotype originates from an adult who received the AZD1222 COVID-19 vaccine. Specimen: peripheral blood, collected 28 days after the second AZD1222 dose. The rearrangement uses TRBV18 and TRBJ2-1; a possible D gene is TRBD1 (5 bases). The CDR3 DNA sequence: TGTGCCAGCTCACCAGCAGGATCCCAGGGGCAGTTCTTC. It yields the protein CASSPAGSQGQFF.